These 9 T cell receptor beta chains share one sample of origin, sequenced in a study of control samples from healthy donors and cancer patients. TCRdb's table, derived via immunoSEQ multiplex PCR, lists solely in-frame clones and lacks some. The data show more than 75,000 clones, with roughly 89% seen just once and roughly 2% held by the top ten. The sample taken for sequencing was PBMCs. The receptor source for this set is a woman aged 60-70 years with head and neck cancer.

This chain connects TRBV5-1 to TRBJ2-2, with a possible D match to TRBD2 (7 bases). There are 18 residues in the CDR3. Trimming shortened V by 2 bases and J by 2 bases, and 19 bases separated the two germline ends. The germline V gene has CDR1 SGHRS and CDR2 YFSETQ. This chain's CDR3 is CASSFFSWAGANTGELFF. The CDR3 coding sequence is TGCGCCAGCAGCTTCTTTTCGTGGGCGGGGGCCAACACCGGGGAGCTGTTTTTT.

The chain carries TRBV20-1 and TRBJ2-7; the match to TRBD2 covers 8 bases. J gave up 2 bases and V 6 bases, and 6 bases lay outside the gene matches. In germline, CDR1 is DFQATT, CDR2 SNEGSKA (reference sequence). The CDR3 contains 13 residues. This chain's CDR3 is CSASSGDPYEQYF. The CDR3 DNA reads TGCAGTGCCAGTAGCGGGGACCCCTACGAGCAGTACTTC.

V is TRBV19 and J is TRBJ1-1; D is undetermined. Per the germline V gene, CDR1 is LNHDA and CDR2 is SQIVND (reference sequence). Trimming cost V 7 bases and J 0 bases, with 15 bases left between them. CDR3 size: 15 residues. The chain's CDR3 is CASNPSPGMNTEAFF. The CDR3 DNA is TGTGCCAGTAACCCATCCCCAGGCATGAACACTGAAGCTTTCTTT.

The chain has TRBV11-1 and TRBJ2-5, with 10 bases identical to TRBD2. Looked up from germline, CDR1 is SGHAT and CDR2 is FQDESV (reference sequence). With V trimmed by 5 bases and J by 4 bases, 7 bases remained unmatched. This CDR3 is 15 amino acids long. CDR3 coding DNA: TGTGCCAGCAGCCCAGCGGGAGGGACTCGAGAGACCCAGTACTTC. Encoded protein: CASSPAGGTRETQYF.

The chain employs TRBV4-1 and TRBJ2-1; 8 nucleotides match TRBD2. Trimming cost V 1 base and J 9 bases; bases outside gene matches: 11. Germline V gives CDR1 MGHRA, CDR2 YSYEKL. This CDR3 comprises 16 residues. The CDR3 loop is CASSQAGTSKAGEQFF. In nucleotides, the CDR3 is TGCGCCAGCAGCCAAGCCGGGACTAGTAAGGCGGGTGAGCAGTTCTTC.

This clone was recorded once. The gene calls are TRBV7-2 and TRBJ2-7, with 9 bases aligning to TRBD1. Unmatched junction bases numbered 8, after V lost 6 bases and J lost 2 bases. This CDR3 has 15 residues. Germline loops: CDR1 SGHTA, CDR2 FQGNSA. CDR3 coding DNA: TGTGCCAGCAGACCGCGGGGGACAGGGCCCTACGAGCAGTACTTC. Its translation is CASRPRGTGPYEQYF.

The CDR3 nucleotides read TGTGCCAGCAGCCCCGGGACAGGGAATTCACCCCTCCACTTT. Translation gives CASSPGTGNSPLHF. The V gene is TRBV6-5, the J gene TRBJ1-6; 9 positions match TRBD1. J gave up 7 bases and V 6 bases, and 4 bases lay outside the gene matches. CDR3 length equals 14 residues. The germline V gene has CDR1 MNHEY and CDR2 SVGAGI.

The J gene is TRBJ2-3, the V gene TRBV24-1; possible D gene TRBD1, 6 bases. This CDR3 contains 17 residues. Germline V gene data show CDR1 as KGHDR and CDR2 as SFDVKD. Trimming left V 2 bases short and J 3 bases short, with 17 bases between. The DNA for the CDR3 is TGTGCCACCAGTGATTCTAAAGTACAGGGAGTAACAGATACGCAGTATTTT. As protein: CATSDSKVQGVTDTQYF.

The chain recombines TRBV4-1 with TRBJ2-3; D not certain. Germline V gene sequence: CDR1 MGHRA, CDR2 YSYEKL. CDR3 length: 16 residues. Trimming left V 1 base short and J 0 bases short, with 11 bases between. CDR3 in DNA: TGCGCCAGCAGCCAAGTATTTACAGCTAGCACAGATACGCAGTATTTT. This gives the protein CASSQVFTASTDTQYF.